This record looks at one T cell receptor beta chain sequence and its context. Original analysis: Reference gene primer amplification in the assay estimated nucleated cell counts. Measured with immunoSEQ multiplex PCR; TCRdb has only the in-frame clones, and not every one. V, J and clone size reflect that table, while D and trimming were determined from the DNA. The sample has about 14,000 clones; about 90% are singletons. V was shortened by 6 bases and J by 7 bases, with 21 bases between the two germline ends. Germline CDR1 is DFQATT and CDR2 is SNEGSKA (reference sequence). The CDR3 totals 14 residues. This record belongs to a study of blood T cell repertoires in COVID-19. Study-level background: The United States, Italy and Spain provided the acute and convalescent COVID-19 samples. T cells, B-cell-depleted T cells, or PBMCs supplied cDNA or gDNA.

The sequence was collected from a human donor with active COVID-19. The donor label of this sample is uncertain. Sequencing was done on a sample of peripheral blood. The chain couples TRBV20-1 to TRBJ1-2, with D perhaps matching TRBD1 (6 bases). CDR3 region: CSASTGSSNSGYTF. CDR3 DNA sequence: TGCAGTGCCAGTACAGGGTCGAGCAATAGTGGCTACACCTTC.